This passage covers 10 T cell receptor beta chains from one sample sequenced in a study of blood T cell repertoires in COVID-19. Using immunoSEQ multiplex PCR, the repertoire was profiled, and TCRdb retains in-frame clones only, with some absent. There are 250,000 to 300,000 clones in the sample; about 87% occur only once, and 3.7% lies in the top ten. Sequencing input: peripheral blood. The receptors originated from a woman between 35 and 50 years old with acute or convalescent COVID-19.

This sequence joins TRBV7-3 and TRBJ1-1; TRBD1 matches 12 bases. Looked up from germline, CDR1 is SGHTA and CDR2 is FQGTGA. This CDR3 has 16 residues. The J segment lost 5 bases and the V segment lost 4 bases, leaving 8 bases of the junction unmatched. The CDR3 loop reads CASSSQGQGARTEAFF. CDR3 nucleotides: TGTGCCAGCAGCTCACAGGGACAGGGGGCGAGGACTGAAGCTTTCTTT.

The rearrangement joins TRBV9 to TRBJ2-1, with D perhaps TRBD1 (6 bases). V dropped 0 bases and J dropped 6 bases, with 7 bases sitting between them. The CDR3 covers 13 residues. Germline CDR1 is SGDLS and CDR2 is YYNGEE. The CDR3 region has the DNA TGTGCCAGCAGCGTAGCAGGGGTCAATGAGCAGTTCTTC. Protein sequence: CASSVAGVNEQFF.

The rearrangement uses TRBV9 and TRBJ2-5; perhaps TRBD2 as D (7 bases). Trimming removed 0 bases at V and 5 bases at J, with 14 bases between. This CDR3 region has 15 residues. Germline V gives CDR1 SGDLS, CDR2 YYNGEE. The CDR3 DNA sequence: TGTGCCAGCAGCGTAGCCCCTAGGGGGGGGGAGACCCAGTACTTC. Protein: CASSVAPRGGETQYF.

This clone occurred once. The CDR3 nucleotides are TGTGCCAGCAGCCCCGACTTATCTGGGGCCAACGTCCTGACTTTC. Its translation: CASSPDLSGANVLTF. The gene calls are TRBV6-5 and TRBJ2-6, with no clear D. The CDR3 totals 15 residues. CDR1 and CDR2 (germline): MNHEY, SVGAGI. The ends were cut back, 6 bases at V and 1 base at J, with 10 bases in the middle.

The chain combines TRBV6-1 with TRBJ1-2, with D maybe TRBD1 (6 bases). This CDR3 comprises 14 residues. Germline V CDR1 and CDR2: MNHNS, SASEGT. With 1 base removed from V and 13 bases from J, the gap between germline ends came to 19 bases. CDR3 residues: CASSEVLGGLVSTF. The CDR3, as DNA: TGTGCCAGCAGTGAAGTTTTGGGGGGGCTAGTCTCCACCTTC.

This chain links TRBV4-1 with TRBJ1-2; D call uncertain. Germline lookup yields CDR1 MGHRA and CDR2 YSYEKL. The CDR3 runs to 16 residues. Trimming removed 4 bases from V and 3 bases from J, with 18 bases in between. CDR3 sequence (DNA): TGCGCCAGCAGCCCAGTCGTAGTGAGAACAGACTATGGCTACACCTTC. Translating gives CASSPVVVRTDYGYTF.

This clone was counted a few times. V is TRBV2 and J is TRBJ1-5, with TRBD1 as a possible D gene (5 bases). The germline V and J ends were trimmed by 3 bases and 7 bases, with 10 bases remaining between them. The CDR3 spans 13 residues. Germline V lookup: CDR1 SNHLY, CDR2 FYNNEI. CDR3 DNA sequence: TGTGCCAGCAGTGACAGGGTCCGGCAGCCCCAGCATTTT. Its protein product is CASSDRVRQPQHF. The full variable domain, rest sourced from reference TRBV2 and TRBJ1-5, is EPEVTQTPSHQVTQMGQEVILRCVPISNHLYFYWYRQILGQKVEFLVSFYNNEISEKSEIFDDQFSVERPDGSNFTLKIRSTKLEDSAMYFCASSDRVRQPQHFGDGTRLSIL.

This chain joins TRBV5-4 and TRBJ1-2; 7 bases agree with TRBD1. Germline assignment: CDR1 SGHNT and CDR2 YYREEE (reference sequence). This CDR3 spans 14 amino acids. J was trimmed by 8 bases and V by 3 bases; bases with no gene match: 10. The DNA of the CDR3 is TGTGCCAGCAGCTCGCCACAGGGGAGGCAGGGCTACACCTTC. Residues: CASSSPQGRQGYTF.

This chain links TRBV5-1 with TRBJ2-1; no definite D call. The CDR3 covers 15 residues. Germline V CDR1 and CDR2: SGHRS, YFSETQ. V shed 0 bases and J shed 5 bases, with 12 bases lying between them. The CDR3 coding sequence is TGCGCCAGCAGCTTGGACTTCTCCCACGACAATGAGCAGTTCTTC. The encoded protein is CASSLDFSHDNEQFF. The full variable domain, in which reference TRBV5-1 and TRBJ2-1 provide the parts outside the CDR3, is KAGVTQTPRYLIKTRGQQVTLSCSPISGHRSVSWYQQTPGQGLQFLFEYFSETQRNKGNFPGRFSGRQFSNSRSEMNVSTLELGDSALYLCASSLDFSHDNEQFFGPGTRLTVL.

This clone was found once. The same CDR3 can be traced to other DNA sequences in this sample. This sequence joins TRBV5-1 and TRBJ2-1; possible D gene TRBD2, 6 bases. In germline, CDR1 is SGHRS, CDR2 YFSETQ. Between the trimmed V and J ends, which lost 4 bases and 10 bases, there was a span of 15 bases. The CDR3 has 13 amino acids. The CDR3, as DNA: TGCGCCAGCAGCACGGGACCGGGGAGGGAGCAGTTCTTC. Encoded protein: CASSTGPGREQFF.